A selection of T cell receptor beta chains follows, all from one sample in a study of cytomegalovirus exposure and HLA in healthy donors. Repertoires were generated with immunoSEQ multiplex PCR, while TCRdb's copy carries only in-frame clones and drops some. The table includes 310,000 or so clones, roughly 89% detected once. The specimen was PBMCs. These receptors originate from a woman under 30 in good health and CMV-seronegative. Both conserved end residues are part of each CDR3. Each record gives: V gene, J gene, clone size, D gene, CDR3 DNA, CDR3 protein. The D gene is left open where the match is weak. The size entry is marked missing in some rows and otherwise reads once, few, many or a size class.

TRBV2,TRBJ1-2,.,.,TGTGCCAGCAATCGAGGGCAGGGGCTGGACTATGGCTACACCTTC,CASNRGQGLDYGYTF
TRBV5-1,TRBJ2-1,.,.,TGCGCCAGCAGCTTAAGTCCGAGCTCCTACAATGAGCAGTTCTTC,CASSLSPSSYNEQFF
TRBV5-1,TRBJ2-7,.,TRBD1,TGCGCCAGCAGCTTGGGACAGGGCTATGGGGACGAGCAGTACTTC,CASSLGQGYGDEQYF
TRBV11-2,TRBJ1-2,.,.,TGTGCCAGCAGCCTACAGGGTCTCTATGGCTACACCTTC,CASSLQGLYGYTF
TRBV10-3,TRBJ2-7,.,TRBD2,TGTGCCATCAGTGAGTCGGGGACTAGCCCCTACGAGCAGTACTTC,CAISESGTSPYEQYF
TRBV9,TRBJ2-2,once,TRBD1,TGTGCCAGCAGCGTAGGGACAGGTACCGGGGAGCTGTTTTTT,CASSVGTGTGELFF
TRBV2,TRBJ2-2,.,TRBD2,TGTGCCAGCACCAGGACTAGCGGGGGGACCGGGGAGCTGTTTTTT,CASTRTSGGTGELFF
TRBV2,TRBJ1-2,.,.,TGTGCCAGCAGGGGCGGAGGTGTACAGTCCTCAACTAACTATGGCTACACCTTC,CASRGGGVQSSTNYGYTF
TRBV4-2,TRBJ1-1,.,.,TGTGCCAGCAGCCTCACTGAGGTCCCGAGCACTAAAGCTTTCTTT,CASSLTEVPSTKAFF
TRBV30,TRBJ2-2,once,TRBD1,TGTGCCTGGAGAGGACAGGGGAACACCGGGGAGCTGTTTTTT,CAWRGQGNTGELFF
TRBV6-5,TRBJ2-1,.,.,TGTGCCATCAGGCCGTTGGGGGGTGGAGAGGAGCAGTTCTTC,CAIRPLGGGEEQFF
TRBV19,TRBJ2-2,.,TRBD1,TGTGCCAGTAGTTCTCCCGGGACAGGGGTGATCGGGGAGCTGTTTTTT,CASSSPGTGVIGELFF
TRBV5-1,TRBJ1-1,.,.,TGCGCCAGCGGCTTTGACAGCATGAACACTGAAGCTTTCTTT,CASGFDSMNTEAFF
TRBV7-2,TRBJ2-1,few,.,TGTGCCAGCAGCCCATCGGGGGGCTCCTCCTACAATGAGCAGTTCTTC,CASSPSGGSSYNEQFF
TRBV7-8,TRBJ2-1,.,TRBD2,TGTGCCAGCAGCTCGCAACTAGCGGGGAGAGACAATGAGCAGTTCTTC,CASSSQLAGRDNEQFF
TRBV9,TRBJ2-2,.,TRBD2,TGTGCCAGCAGCGGGACTAGCGGGGGGCGGAACACCGGGGAGCTGTTTTTT,CASSGTSGGRNTGELFF
TRBV5-4,TRBJ2-5,.,TRBD1,TGTGCCAGCAGCGCCGGACAGGGGAACCAAGAGACCCAGTACTTC,CASSAGQGNQETQYF
TRBV9,TRBJ2-3,.,.,TGTGCCAGCAGCCCCCGTCCGGGACTCAGCACAGATACGCAGTATTTT,CASSPRPGLSTDTQYF
TRBV7-6,TRBJ2-1,.,TRBD2,TGTGCCAGCAGTCGAGCGGGGGGGAGGGAGATCTTC,CASSRAGGREIF
TRBV6-1,TRBJ2-7,.,TRBD1,TGTGCCAGCAGTGACCCGGGACAGCCTCTCACCTACGAGCAGTACTTC,CASSDPGQPLTYEQYF
TRBV21-1,TRBJ2-7,.,.,TGTGCCAGCAGCAAAGCTGTAGGAGACGCCTCCTACGAGCAGTACTTC,CASSKAVGDASYEQYF
TRBV23-1,TRBJ1-2,.,.,TGCGCCAGCAGTCAATCTGGCAAGGGGTCCATACCCAACTATGGCTACACCTTC,CASSQSGKGSIPNYGYTF
TRBV13,TRBJ2-6,.,.,TGTGCCAGCGGCGGCTCAGACAGCCTCTCTGGGGCCAACGTCCTGACTTTC,CASGGSDSLSGANVLTF
TRBV6-5,TRBJ1-6,few,.,TGTGCCAGCAGTTACATGCAGGGCCATAATTCACCCCTCCACTTT,CASSYMQGHNSPLHF
TRBV2,TRBJ1-4,.,.,TGTGCCAGCAGCACAGGACGGATGAATGAAAAACTGTTTTTT,CASSTGRMNEKLFF
TRBV30,TRBJ2-1,.,.,TGTGCCTGGAGTGGATTAAGTCAGGGTGAGCAGTTCTTC,CAWSGLSQGEQFF
TRBV30,TRBJ2-3,.,TRBD1,TGTGCCTGGAGTCCCCCGACAGGGAAAAGCACAGATACGCAGTATTTT,CAWSPPTGKSTDTQYF
TRBV4-1,TRBJ2-1,.,TRBD2,TGCGCCAGCAGCCAACTACCCCTAGCGGGGGGGAACAATGAGCAGTTCTTC,CASSQLPLAGGNNEQFF
TRBV19,TRBJ2-7,.,.,TGTGCCAGTAGTATAGACTTGAGGGAATCCTACGAGCAGTACTTC,CASSIDLRESYEQYF
TRBV21-1,TRBJ2-4,.,.,TGTGCCAGCAGCAAAATGGGGGCCTTAGCCAAAAACATTCAGTACTTC,CASSKMGALAKNIQYF
TRBV5-1,TRBJ1-1,.,.,TGCGCCAGCAGCCCACTGGGGAGTGAAGCTTTCTTT,CASSPLGSEAFF
TRBV7-3,TRBJ2-1,.,.,TGTGCCAGCAGCTTAAACGTAGGGGGGGGATACAATGAGCAGTTCTTC,CASSLNVGGGYNEQFF
TRBV7-8,TRBJ1-1,few,.,TGTGCCAGCAGCTGGGCGGGAAGCACTGAAGCTTTCTTT,CASSWAGSTEAFF
TRBV12-5,TRBJ1-1,.,TRBD1,TGTGCTAGTGGTTTGGTACTAAGCGGACAGGGGCCAAACACTGAAGCTTTCTTT,CASGLVLSGQGPNTEAFF
TRBV2,TRBJ1-6,.,.,TGTGCCAGCAAAGGTCCGGCGGGCGCGAATTCACCCCTCCACTTT,CASKGPAGANSPLHF
TRBV5-1,TRBJ2-5,.,.,TGCGCCAGCAGCACCCCGGAATGGGGCCCGAATATTCAAGAGACCCAGTACTTC,CASSTPEWGPNIQETQYF
TRBV6-4,TRBJ2-3,.,TRBD2,TGTGCCAGCAGTGACGAAGCGGGGGACGGGGCAGATACGCAGTATTTT,CASSDEAGDGADTQYF
TRBV6-5,TRBJ2-7,.,.,TGTGCCAGCAGTTACGGGGGCGTCGAGCAGTACTTC,CASSYGGVEQYF
TRBV23-1,TRBJ2-1,.,.,TGCGCCAGCAGTCAATCGAGAGGCAGCTCCTACAATGAGCAGTTCTTC,CASSQSRGSSYNEQFF
TRBV6-4,TRBJ1-1,.,.,TGTGCCAGCAGCCAACAGGTGAACACTGAAGCTTTCTTT,CASSQQVNTEAFF
TRBV4-1,TRBJ2-3,.,TRBD2,TGCGCCAGCAGCCAAGAACCCGGTGATAGCGGGGGGGCGAATACGCAGTATTTT,CASSQEPGDSGGANTQYF
TRBV4-1,TRBJ1-1,.,TRBD1,TGCGCCAGCAGCCCGGGGACAGGGGGCGATGGATGGGGGACTGAAGCTTTCTTT,CASSPGTGGDGWGTEAFF
TRBV12-2,TRBJ2-2,few,.,TGTGCAAGTCGCCAACTACCCACGGGGGGGCCTTTATCCGGGGAGCTGTTTTTT,CASRQLPTGGPLSGELFF
TRBV13,TRBJ2-7,.,TRBD2,TGTGCCAGCAGCTTAGGCCGGGCGGGGGGATCTTCCTACGAGCAGTACTTC,CASSLGRAGGSSYEQYF
TRBV18,TRBJ1-1,.,TRBD1,TGTGCCAGCTCACCCCGAGGACAGGGTGCCAGTGCTGAAGCTTTCTTT,CASSPRGQGASAEAFF
TRBV5-1,TRBJ2-1,once,TRBD1,TGCGCCAGCAGCTTGGGGACCGGGACAGCCTCCTACAATGAGCAGTTCTTC,CASSLGTGTASYNEQFF
TRBV5-4,TRBJ2-2,.,.,TGTGCCAGCAGCTTTCCACAGGGACCCGGGGAGCTGTTTTTT,CASSFPQGPGELFF